This TCR beta chain originates from a study of blood T cell repertoires in COVID-19 (dated by TCRdb to between 2020 and 2021). With respect to the entire study: Collaborator samples came from the United States, Italy and Spain and covered acute and convalescent phases of COVID-19. The dataset comprised deeply sampled blood TCRbeta repertoires from subjects exposed to, actively infected with, or recovered from COVID-19. A de-identified subject ID, COVID-19 status, age in years and sex were almost always included in the sample metadata. A freely available public database, intended as a resource for researchers studying the immune response to SARS-CoV-2, is where the repertoires were released. Where available, HLA class I and class II types were taken from metadata supplied by the sample provider and were not determined by assay-based typing. The material from the prospective study consisted of cDNA or gDNA derived from T cells, B-cell-depleted T cells, or PBMCs. Samples were obtained from the ongoing ImmuneRACE study (first 160 participants) and from over a thousand subjects provided by 6 global collaborators. Study-wide conclusions, independent of this receptor: How much clinical and demographic metadata was included differed by source and by participant, and the metadata was provided uncurated.

On this clone itself: The clone's antigen remains unknown. No base-level quality is on record; no much larger clone is a single base apart.

Collaborating institutions collected whole blood in K2EDTA tubes following their own protocols. For TCRbeta analysis, collaborators shipped samples as frozen whole blood, isolated PBMCs, or DNA extracted from either of those sample types. TCRbeta CDR3 regions were amplified from genomic DNA by means of the immunoSEQ Assay, a bias-controlled multiplex PCR. In the authors' own workflow: The number of nucleated cells in each sample was estimated from the amplification of reference gene primers within the assay. To quantify the absolute abundance of each unique TCRbeta CDR3 rearrangement, sequence reads were collapsed and filtered. Productive Simpson clonality was computed per sample as the square root of Simpson's diversity index over productive rearrangements. TCRdb re-hosts the immuneACCESS table, in-frame sequences only. Its copies lack some clones; in the studies checked, an unresolved V gene accounts for under half of them, and the cause for the rest is not known. From that table come the V and J calls and clone size; the DNA was used to work out D and trimming. The sample includes about 260,000 clones, with approximately 86% observed a single time. About 2.1% of the sample is taken by the ten largest.

Sample: peripheral blood. This sequence was found in a man aged 25 to 45 with active or convalescent COVID-19.

The DNA sequence is TGTGCCAGTAGTCGGGACATGAACACTGAAGCTTTCTTT. This gives the protein CASSRDMNTEAFF. The V and J genes are TRBV19 and TRBJ1-1; the best D guess is TRBD1, with 6 bases matching. Cut back by 5 bases and 0 bases, the V and J ends lie 7 bases apart. Including the terminal cysteine and phenylalanine, the CDR3 comprises 13 residues. Only the CDR3 DNA is retained, 39 bases long and in frame from the first base. CDR1 LNHDA and CDR2 SQIVND were looked up in the germline V gene (reference sequence).